The 32 T cell receptor beta chains below were found in one sample sequenced in a study of T cell changes during pregnancy in multiple sclerosis. Method: immunoSEQ multiplex PCR; TCRdb's copy keeps in-frame clones and lacks some. The table lists some 50,000 clones, roughly 94% of them singletons. The specimen was CD8+ T cells from peripheral blood mononuclear cells, collected in the first trimester of pregnancy. These receptors were taken from a female donor with multiple sclerosis, enrolled in a pregnancy study.

The rearrangement uses TRBV29-1 and TRBJ2-7, with a weak D call TRBD2 (5 bases). Trimming removed 8 bases at V and 3 bases at J, with 17 bases between. CDR1 and CDR2 (germline): SQVTM, ANQGSEA. The CDR3 consists of 13 residues. Here the CDR3 reads CSTLGDGSYEQYF. The DNA of the CDR3 is TGCAGCACTCTAGGAGATGGGAGCTACGAGCAGTACTTC.

This chain uses TRBV4-1 with TRBJ2-2; D not resolved. The CDR3 totals 14 residues. Per germline, CDR1 MGHRA and CDR2 YSYEKL. V gave up 5 bases and J gave up 2 bases, with 9 bases separating them. The CDR3: CASSSGFNTGELFF. The CDR3 DNA sequence: TGCGCCAGCAGCTCGGGTTTTAACACCGGGGAGCTGTTTTTT.

The chain carries TRBV30 and TRBJ2-7; TRBD1 matches 8 bases. Per the germline V gene, CDR1 is GTSNPN and CDR2 is SVGIG (reference sequence). The J segment lost 0 bases and the V segment lost 2 bases, leaving 9 bases of the junction unmatched. The CDR3 consists of 16 residues. The CDR3 sequence: CAWSNPRDRSSYEQYF. The CDR3 region has the DNA TGTGCCTGGAGTAACCCACGGGACAGGAGCTCCTACGAGCAGTACTTC.

The J gene is TRBJ2-3, the V gene TRBV15, with 8 bases lining up with TRBD2. The CDR3 sequence is 16 residues long. Germline V gives CDR1 LNHNV, CDR2 YYDKDF (reference sequence). V shed 0 bases and J 6 bases; nucleotides not matched to a gene: 8. The CDR3 spells CATSRDNPGGRDTQYF. The CDR3 DNA is TGTGCCACCAGCAGAGATAACCCGGGAGGGCGGGATACGCAGTATTTT.

The CDR3 DNA reads TGTGCCAGCAGCTCCTCCGGCGTAGGTTGGGCCAATCAGCCCCAGCATTTT. Its protein is CASSSSGVGWANQPQHF. This chain uses TRBV5-8 with TRBJ1-5; D not resolved. V was clipped by 3 bases and J by 3 bases, with 19 bases between them. This CDR3 is built from 17 residues. The V gene's germline CDR1 is SGHTS and CDR2 YDEGEE. The variable domain in full, with the rest retrieved from reference TRBV5-8 and TRBJ1-5, is EAGVTQSPTHLIKTRGQQATLRCSPISGHTSVYWYQQALGLGLQFLLWYDEGEERNRGNFPPRFSGRQFPNYSSELNVNALELEDSALYLCASSSSGVGWANQPQHFGDGTRLSIL.

This chain links TRBV10-2 with TRBJ2-7; 10 nucleotides agree with TRBD1. Germline CDR1 is WSHSY and CDR2 is SAAADI. The CDR3 has 14 residues. V trimming: 6 bases; J trimming: 2 bases; junction bases outside the gene matches: 4. CDR3 protein: CASRETGGAYEQYF. The DNA of the CDR3 is TGCGCCAGCAGGGAGACAGGGGGCGCCTACGAGCAGTACTTC.

This chain connects TRBV27 to TRBJ2-7, with 7 positions matching TRBD2. CDR1 MNHEY and CDR2 SMNVEV come from the germline V gene (reference sequence). Trimming cost V 4 bases and J 2 bases; bases outside gene matches: 5. This CDR3 spans 14 amino acids. CDR3 nucleotides: TGTGCCAGCAGTTCCCGGGCGGGGGCCTACGAGCAGTACTTC. This gives the protein CASSSRAGAYEQYF.

DNA for the CDR3: TGTGCCAGCAACCCCGGTCAGGGACTGGACTATGGCTACACCTTC. Its protein is CASNPGQGLDYGYTF. The chain is built from TRBV2 and TRBJ1-2; D is perhaps TRBD1 (5 bases). The CDR3 runs to 15 residues. Looked up from germline, CDR1 is SNHLY and CDR2 is FYNNEI. The germline V and J ends were trimmed by 7 bases and 3 bases, with 18 bases remaining between them.

As regards this clone: This sample includes further DNA sequences coding for the same CDR3. The rearrangement joins TRBV5-1 to TRBJ2-1; 7 bases map to TRBD2. This CDR3 region has 14 residues. The germline V gene encodes CDR1 SGHRS and CDR2 YFSETQ. V shed 4 bases and J 1 base; nucleotides not matched to a gene: 2. CDR3 sequence reads: CASSPAGSYNEQFF. The DNA for the CDR3 is TGCGCCAGCAGCCCAGCGGGATCCTACAATGAGCAGTTCTTC.

J is TRBJ1-2 and V is TRBV5-1, with D perhaps TRBD1 (5 bases). The CDR3 is made up of 14 amino acids. Germline CDR1 is SGHRS and CDR2 is YFSETQ. V was pared by 4 bases and J by 6 bases, with 16 bases between. The CDR3 sequence is CASSAYQGVDGYTF. CDR3 DNA: TGCGCCAGCAGCGCTTACCAGGGCGTCGATGGCTACACCTTC. Full variable domain (remainder filled in from reference TRBV5-1 and TRBJ1-2): KAGVTQTPRYLIKTRGQQVTLSCSPISGHRSVSWYQQTPGQGLQFLFEYFSETQRNKGNFPGRFSGRQFSNSRSEMNVSTLELGDSALYLCASSAYQGVDGYTFGSGTRLTVV.

V gene TRBV9 combines with J gene TRBJ1-4; D remains ambiguous. V lost 4 bases and J 0 bases, leaving 13 bases between the germline ends. CDR3 size: 16 residues. Germline values: CDR1 SGDLS, CDR2 YYNGEE. CDR3 in DNA: TGTGCCAGCAGCTCCCACCCGGGGTCAACTAATGAAAAACTGTTTTTT. Residues: CASSSHPGSTNEKLFF.

This chain uses TRBV5-4 with TRBJ2-3; 8 positions match TRBD2. Germline V gives CDR1 SGHNT, CDR2 YYREEE (reference sequence). J gave up 0 bases and V 7 bases, and 13 bases lay outside the gene matches. The CDR3 extends over 17 amino acids. CDR3 region: CASHSFGLAASTDTQYF. CDR3 nucleotides: TGTGCCAGCCACTCCTTCGGACTAGCCGCTAGCACAGATACGCAGTATTTT. The full variable domain, its missing parts supplied by reference TRBV5-4 and TRBJ2-3, is ETGVTQSPTHLIKTRGQQVTLRCSSQSGHNTVSWYQQALGQGPQFIFQYYREEENGRGNFPPRFSGLQFPNYSSELNVNALELDDSALYLCASHSFGLAASTDTQYFGPGTRLTVL.

The chain employs TRBV7-9 and TRBJ1-1, with TRBD1 as a possible D gene (6 bases). The V end lost 4 bases, the J end lost 0 bases, and 9 bases lay between the germline ends. The CDR3 consists of 14 residues. Germline-derived CDR1 and CDR2 are SEHNR and FQNEAQ (reference sequence). The CDR3 DNA reads TGTGCCAGCAGCTCTGGACAGATGAACACTGAAGCTTTCTTT. Translation: CASSSGQMNTEAFF.

The chain combines TRBV28 with TRBJ2-7; perhaps TRBD2 as D (5 bases). From germline, CDR1 is MDHEN and CDR2 SYDVKM. This CDR3 comprises 14 residues. V shed 10 bases and J shed 0 bases, with 16 bases lying between them. The CDR3 spells CATKISDDSYEQYF. CDR3 DNA: TGTGCCACCAAAATTAGCGATGACTCCTACGAGCAGTACTTC. The entire variable domain, with the rest obtained from reference TRBV28 and TRBJ2-7, is as follows: DVKVTQSSRYLVKRTGEKVFLECVQDMDHENMFWYRQDPGLGLRLIYFSYDVKMKEKGDIPEGYSVSREKKERFSLILESASTNQTSMYLCATKISDDSYEQYFGPGTRLTVT.

CDR3 DNA sequence: TGTGCCAGCAGTTTACCCAGGGGGAATCAGCCCCAGCATTTT. Its translation is CASSLPRGNQPQHF. The chain links TRBV28 to TRBJ1-5, with 7 bases matching TRBD1. With V trimmed by 2 bases and J by 4 bases, 2 bases remained unmatched. The CDR3 is made up of 14 amino acids. From germline, CDR1 is MDHEN and CDR2 SYDVKM.

In this sample, this clone turned up once. The CDR3 DNA reads TGTGCCAGCGGACTCTACACTGAAGCTTTCTTT. As protein: CASGLYTEAFF. The J gene is TRBJ1-1, the V gene TRBV27; D gene unclear. The CDR3 sequence is 11 residues long. Germline lookup yields CDR1 MNHEY and CDR2 SMNVEV (reference sequence). V lost 8 bases, J lost 3 bases, and 7 bases lay in between.

This chain joins TRBV10-3 and TRBJ2-7, with TRBD2 matching over 12 bases. The V gene's germline CDR1 is ENHRY and CDR2 SYGVKD. This CDR3 comprises 16 residues. The V and J ends lost 3 bases and 2 bases, in that order; junction bases with no gene match: 5. The CDR3 nucleotides are TGTGCCATCAGTGACGGACTAGCGGGAAGTGCCTACGAGCAGTACTTC. Translated: CAISDGLAGSAYEQYF.

V gene TRBV27 combines with J gene TRBJ2-7; maybe TRBD2 (5 bases). V gave up 1 base and J gave up 3 bases, with 13 bases separating them. In germline, CDR1 is MNHEY, CDR2 SMNVEV (reference sequence). The CDR3 is 15 residues long. Written as DNA, the CDR3 is TGTGCCAGCAGTTTATTTGCCGCCGGGGACTACGAGCAGTACTTC. This codes for CASSLFAAGDYEQYF.

The J gene is TRBJ2-1, the V gene TRBV4-1, with 7 bases lining up with TRBD2. The CDR3 covers 17 residues. V gave up 0 bases and J gave up 4 bases; unmatched junction bases: 9. The germline V gene encodes CDR1 MGHRA and CDR2 YSYEKL. The CDR3 nucleotides read TGCGCCAGCAGCCAAGACCGCCTAGCGGCCAGATACAATGAGCAGTTCTTC. This sequence encodes CASSQDRLAARYNEQFF.

This clone has only one observation. This sequence joins TRBV21-1 and TRBJ2-7; the D call TRBD1 from the table was never checked on the DNA. TRBV21-1 is deemed a pseudogene. CDR3 length: 13 amino acids. CDR3 protein: CASHPGRGCEQYF. The CDR3 DNA reads TGTGCCAGCCATCCCGGCAGGGGATGCGAGCAGTACTTC.

V gene TRBV11-2 combines with J gene TRBJ2-7; 9 nucleotides align to TRBD2. The CDR3 has 15 amino acids. V lost 1 base, J lost 2 bases, and 3 bases stayed unmatched. In germline, CDR1 is SGHAT, CDR2 FQNNGV. The CDR3 bases are TGTGCCAGCAGCTTAGGGACTAGCGCCGCCTACGAGCAGTACTTC. Protein product: CASSLGTSAAYEQYF.

The V call is TRBV6-6, the J call TRBJ1-1, with D perhaps TRBD1 (6 bases). The germline CDR1 and CDR2 sequences are MNHNY and SVGAGI (reference sequence). The CDR3 is 14 residues long. V gave up 6 bases and J gave up 1 base, with 12 bases separating them. The DNA for the CDR3 is TGTGCCAGCAGCAGGGGTCGGGGGAACACTGAAGCTTTCTTT. Translated: CASSRGRGNTEAFF.

The chain uses TRBV5-6 and TRBJ2-2; the D is unclear. CDR1 is SGHDT, CDR2 YYEEEE, per germline. V was clipped by 0 bases and J by 5 bases, with 8 bases between them. CDR3 length equals 14 residues. The CDR3 sequence is CASSLGPTTGELFF. The CDR3 DNA sequence: TGTGCCAGCAGCTTGGGACCGACTACCGGGGAGCTGTTTTTT.

This clone has just one count. The chain couples TRBV29-1 to TRBJ2-3; 8 positions match TRBD2. Per germline, CDR1 SQVTM and CDR2 ANQGSEA. Germline trimming cut 6 bases from V and 2 bases from J; bases unmatched to any gene: 7. There are 14 residues in the CDR3. Written as DNA, the CDR3 is TGCAGCGTAGCGGGACTAGAAGTCACAGATACGCAGTATTTT. It encodes CSVAGLEVTDTQYF.

The chain joins TRBV14 to TRBJ2-2; D gene unclear. Between the trimmed V and J ends, which lost 6 bases and 1 base, there was a span of 6 bases. Per germline, CDR1 SGHDN and CDR2 FVKESK. The CDR3 contains 13 residues. The CDR3 reads CASSLRNTGELFF. The CDR3 DNA sequence: TGTGCCAGCAGTCTCAGGAACACCGGGGAGCTGTTTTTT. Supplemented by reference TRBV14 and TRBJ2-2, the full variable domain reads EAGVTQFPSHSVIEKGQTVTLRCDPISGHDNLYWYRRVMGKEIKFLLHFVKESKQDESGMPNNRFLAERTGGTYSTLKVQPAELEDSGVYFCASSLRNTGELFFGEGSRLTVL.

The chain combines TRBV10-3 with TRBJ2-2, with no clear D. V shed 3 bases and J shed 3 bases, with 11 bases lying between them. The CDR3 length is 15 residues. Germline V CDR1 and CDR2: ENHRY, SYGVKD. This CDR3 is CAISDVGSHTGELFF. The CDR3, as DNA: TGTGCCATCAGTGATGTTGGCTCTCACACCGGGGAGCTGTTTTTT.

CDR3 sequence reads: CASSQGYVGNEQFF. CDR3 nucleotide sequence: TGCGCCAGCAGCCAAGGTTATGTCGGCAATGAGCAGTTCTTC. The chain is built from TRBV4-1 and TRBJ2-1, with unresolved D. Trimming removed 1 base from V and 6 bases from J, with 10 bases in between. There are 14 residues in the CDR3. In germline, CDR1 is MGHRA, CDR2 YSYEKL.

V usage is TRBV7-3 and J usage is TRBJ2-1; TRBD2 aligns across 9 bases. The V gene end was trimmed by 3 bases and the J gene end by 5 bases; junction bases not matched to a gene: 17. This CDR3 spans 19 amino acids. Looked up from germline, CDR1 is SGHTA and CDR2 is FQGTGA. The CDR3 protein is CASSFLGGYGAGGHNEQFF. The CDR3 DNA sequence: TGTGCCAGCAGCTTTTTAGGCGGATATGGGGCGGGAGGGCACAATGAGCAGTTCTTC.

The V and J genes are TRBV5-5 and TRBJ2-3; D gene ambiguous. CDR3 length equals 13 residues. Trimming left V 1 base short and J 6 bases short, with 9 bases between. Looked up from germline, CDR1 is SGHKS and CDR2 is YYEKEE (reference sequence). The CDR3 spells CASSLNHRDTQYF. The CDR3 coding sequence is TGTGCCAGCAGCTTGAACCACCGGGATACGCAGTATTTT.

The chain is built from TRBV13 and TRBJ2-7; D gene uncertain. Per the germline V gene, CDR1 is PRHDT and CDR2 is FYEKMQ (reference sequence). With 0 bases removed from V and 3 bases from J, the gap between germline ends came to 18 bases. CDR3 length equals 17 residues. This CDR3 reads CASSLGGRLLLFYEQYF. The CDR3 nucleotides read TGTGCCAGCAGCTTAGGGGGCAGGCTACTCCTTTTCTACGAGCAGTACTTC.

J is TRBJ2-7 and V is TRBV19; a weak D match, TRBD1 (5 bases). The CDR3 length is 14 residues. Germline CDR1 LNHDA, CDR2 SQIVND (reference sequence). The V end lost 5 bases, the J end lost 5 bases, and 16 bases lay between the germline ends. DNA for the CDR3: TGTGCCAGTAGTCCGTACGACAGTTACAACGAGCAGTACTTC. Translated, it gives CASSPYDSYNEQYF.

The rearrangement links TRBV28 to TRBJ2-5; possible D gene TRBD1, 6 bases. Germline V gene lookup returns CDR1 MDHEN and CDR2 SYDVKM. The CDR3 totals 14 residues. The V gene lost 5 bases and the J gene lost 1 base, with 11 bases spanning the gap. The CDR3 region is CASSLDRPQETQYF. CDR3 DNA sequence: TGTGCCAGCAGTCTTGACAGGCCCCAAGAGACCCAGTACTTC.